These 2 T cell receptor beta chains share one sample of origin, sequenced in a study of T cells in women clearing cervical HPV infection. Sequencing used immunoSEQ multiplex PCR; TCRdb keeps in-frame clones, though not all of them. This sample carries over 20,000 clones, with roughly 4% going to the ten biggest clones. Sequencing was carried out using blood buffy coat. Every receptor here comes from a woman aged 18 to 75 with a cervical HPV16 infection that either progressed to CIN3+ or cleared (not recorded which).

About this clone: Sequencing ends 3 residues short of the CDR3 end; the germline J gene provides the rest. V gene TRBV4-2 combines with J gene TRBJ2-2, with 7 bases aligning to TRBD2. From germline, CDR1 is LGHNA and CDR2 YNFKEQ. CDR3 length: 16 amino acids. Trimming cost V 4 bases and J 1 base; bases outside gene matches: 6. The CDR3 DNA, read in part, is TGTGCCAGCAGCCTCTCTAGCGGATTGAACACCGGGGAG. The encoded protein is CASSLSSGLNTGE. The full-length CDR3 reads as CASSLSSGLNTGELFF.

To note about this clone: The sequence runs out 3 residues before the end of the CDR3; the remainder is reconstructed from the germline J gene. The chain uses TRBV11-2 and TRBJ1-1; D is ambiguous. The CDR3 is 12 amino acids. CDR1 and CDR2 (germline): SGHAT, FQNNGV. CDR3 DNA (partial): TGTGCCAGCAGCTCCCGCGTTTTATCG. Amino acid sequence: CASSSRVLS. The full CDR3 sequence reads CASSSRVLSAFF. Looking up the rest from reference TRBV11-2 and TRBJ1-1 gives the full variable domain: EAGVAQSPRYKIIEKRQSVAFWCNPISGHATLYWYQQILGQGPKLLIQFQNNGVVDDSQLPKDRFSAERLKGVDSTLKIQPAKLEDSAVYLCASSSRVLSAFFGQGTRLTVV.